The 13 T cell receptor beta chains reported below all come from one sample, sequenced in a study of lymphopenia after photon versus proton radiotherapy. Data came from immunoSEQ multiplex PCR; TCRdb stores just in-frame clones and leaves some out. The sample has some 30,000 clones, around 90% seen once. The sequencing here drew on peripheral blood, taken from a patient treated with proton-based radiotherapy. All receptors come from a woman aged 55-70 years with cholangiocarcinoma. Some clones in this sample may be carry-over from other donors' samples.

The sample holds one count of this clone. The same CDR3 arises from other DNA sequences in this sample as well. This chain links TRBV12-5 with TRBJ1-5; D is unresolved. V was cut by 5 bases and J by 2 bases, with 10 bases left in between. Germline CDR1 is LGHNT and CDR2 is FRNRAP. The CDR3 has 14 residues. CDR3 region: CASGRGGGNQPQHF. CDR3 DNA: TGTGCTAGTGGTCGTGGTGGGGGCAATCAGCCCCAGCATTTT.

This chain uses TRBV7-3 with TRBJ2-6; 9 positions agree with TRBD1. Germline V lookup: CDR1 SGHTA, CDR2 FQGTGA. V shed 5 bases, J shed 2 bases, and the junction held 7 bases outside the gene matches. The CDR3 loop spans 17 amino acids. In DNA form, the CDR3 reads TGTGCCAGCAGCCTTTGGACAGGGGCTCCTGGGGCCAACGTCCTGACTTTC. Translated: CASSLWTGAPGANVLTF.

This clone has just a few counts. In nucleotides, the CDR3 is TGTGCCACCCACAGGGGGCCTGATGGCTACACCTTC. Protein: CATHRGPDGYTF. This chain connects TRBV6-5 to TRBJ1-2; TRBD1 matches 9 bases. The trim removed 10 bases at V and 6 bases at J, leaving 6 bases unmatched. The CDR3 totals 12 residues. The germline gives CDR1 MNHEY, CDR2 SVGAGI.

The V and J genes are TRBV7-9 and TRBJ2-1; 14 bases fit TRBD2. The CDR3 consists of 16 residues. V lost 2 bases to trimming and J lost 7 bases; unmatched junction nucleotides: 4. Germline assignment: CDR1 SEHNR and CDR2 FQNEAQ (reference sequence). CDR3 amino acids: CASSLHGTSGSNEQFF. CDR3 in DNA: TGTGCCAGCAGCTTACACGGGACTAGCGGGAGTAATGAGCAGTTCTTC.

This clone occurred once. This chain uses TRBV18 with TRBJ1-1; D is unresolved. The V gene lost 0 bases and the J gene lost 0 bases, with 8 bases spanning the gap. The CDR3 runs 15 residues. The V gene's germline CDR1 is KGHSH and CDR2 LQKENI. The CDR3 loop reads CASSPPGTVNTEAFF. The DNA of the CDR3 is TGTGCCAGCTCACCACCGGGAACAGTGAACACTGAAGCTTTCTTT.

V is TRBV7-3 and J is TRBJ2-5, with D perhaps given as TRBD1 or TRBD2 (5 bases each). The CDR3 totals 13 residues. Germline CDR1 and CDR2: SGHTA and FQGTGA. Trimming stripped 4 bases from V and 7 bases from J, with 13 bases between. CDR3 residues: CASSYAGAGTQYF. CDR3 coding DNA: TGTGCCAGCAGCTATGCCGGGGCGGGGACCCAGTACTTC.

This clone occurred once. The chain recombines TRBV6-1 with TRBJ2-4; TRBD1 matches at 7 bases. Unmatched junction bases numbered 12, after V lost 2 bases and J lost 5 bases. CDR3 size: 17 residues. Germline values: CDR1 MNHNS, CDR2 SASEGT. The CDR3, as DNA: TGTGCCAGCAGTGAATACAAATATTTTGGGACAGAAAACATTCAGTACTTC. It translates to CASSEYKYFGTENIQYF.

The chain links TRBV13 to TRBJ2-1; possibly TRBD2 for D (5 bases). CDR1 and CDR2 from the germline V gene are PRHDT and FYEKMQ (reference sequence). The V end was cut by 4 bases, the J end by 3 bases, with 10 bases between. This CDR3 contains 14 residues. Written as DNA, the CDR3 is TGTGCCAGCAGCTCCCTCCGGGACTACAATGAGCAGTTCTTC. Translating gives CASSSLRDYNEQFF.

The chain links TRBV5-1 to TRBJ2-7; TRBD2 is a possible D gene (5 bases). The V and J ends lost 0 bases and 0 bases respectively, with 7 bases between them. Germline assignment: CDR1 SGHRS and CDR2 YFSETQ. This CDR3 comprises 14 residues. DNA for the CDR3: TGCGCCAGCAGCTTGGACGGGGACTCCTACGAGCAGTACTTC. This gives the protein CASSLDGDSYEQYF. Complete variable domain (other parts from reference TRBV5-1 and TRBJ2-7): KAGVTQTPRYLIKTRGQQVTLSCSPISGHRSVSWYQQTPGQGLQFLFEYFSETQRNKGNFPGRFSGRQFSNSRSEMNVSTLELGDSALYLCASSLDGDSYEQYFGPGTRLTVT.

The rearrangement uses TRBV7-2 and TRBJ2-2; no firm D call. Per germline, CDR1 SGHTA and CDR2 FQGNSA. Trimming left V 3 bases short and J 0 bases short, with 11 bases between. The CDR3 loop spans 16 amino acids. The CDR3 DNA sequence: TGTGCCAGCAGCTTCCGGCTAGAAGCGAACACCGGGGAGCTGTTTTTT. Translating gives CASSFRLEANTGELFF.

The chain employs TRBV27 and TRBJ2-2; TRBD2 is a possible D gene (5 bases). Trimming left V 5 bases short and J 6 bases short, with 22 bases between. The CDR3 contains 17 residues. The germline gives CDR1 MNHEY, CDR2 SMNVEV (reference sequence). CDR3 protein: CASSPTAGRGPSGELFF. CDR3 nucleotide sequence: TGTGCCAGCAGTCCCACGGCAGGTCGCGGGCCGTCCGGGGAGCTGTTTTTT.

The CDR3 sequence: CASSLGGPGSSYEQYF. In nucleotides, the CDR3 is TGTGCCAGCAGCTTAGGGGGGCCAGGGAGCTCCTACGAGCAGTACTTC. This sequence joins TRBV7-8 and TRBJ2-7, with D maybe TRBD1 (6 bases). From germline, CDR1 is SGHVS and CDR2 FQNEAQ. V was clipped by 1 base and J by 0 bases, with 13 bases between them. The CDR3 extends over 16 amino acids.

This clone has a single count. The genes are TRBV6-4 and TRBJ2-3; no reliable D call. The CDR3 loop spans 12 amino acids. Trimming stripped 5 bases from V and 6 bases from J, with 9 bases between. Germline CDR1 reads MRHNA; CDR2 reads SNTAGT. This CDR3 is CASSSWPDTQYF. Here the CDR3 DNA reads TGTGCCAGCAGTTCCTGGCCGGATACGCAGTATTTT.